Presented here are 15 T cell receptor beta chains from one specimen sequenced in a study of post-analysis software for immune sequencing data. Built from TCR beta cDNA, the libraries had unique molecular identifiers in them. Each CDR3 protein gets one entry after TCRdb re-called the PCR reads with MiXCR. The sample includes 450,000 to 650,000 distinct CDR3 sequences, roughly 46% of them seen just once. Study conclusions and caveats: Patients carried five TRBV segments more frequently than controls did, and TRBV5-6, TRBV5-1 and TRBV20-1 were among them.

These receptors' antigens are unknown. The sequencing sample was made of blood. The origin of the receptors is a girl between 10 and 17 years old with multiple sclerosis.

This clonotype was counted between two and nine times. This rearrangement joins TRBV13 to TRBJ2-7; 11 nucleotides line up with TRBD2. Germline V CDR1 and CDR2: PRHDT, FYEKMQ (reference sequence). CDR3 size: 14 residues. V lost 5 bases and J lost 3; bases outside the gene matches: 3. CDR3 nucleotides: TGTGCCAGCAGCGGGGGACTAGCGGACTACGAGCAGTACTTC. Protein sequence: CASSGGLADYEQYF.

This chain joins TRBV4-2 and TRBJ2-5; 16 bases line up with TRBD2. The CDR3 totals 17 residues. Germline trimming cut 3 bases from V and 5 bases from J; bases unmatched to any gene: 6. CDR1 is LGHNA, CDR2 YNFKEQ, per germline. The CDR3 DNA reads TGTGCCAGCAGCCAGGAACCGGGACTAGCGGGAGGGGAGACCCAGTACTTC. Its translation: CASSQEPGLAGGETQYF.

This chain joins TRBV12-3 or TRBV12-4 and TRBJ2-3; possible D gene TRBD2, 7 bases. V was clipped by 5 bases and J by 6 bases, with 24 bases between them. The CDR3 runs to 17 residues. DNA for the CDR3: TGTGCCAGCAGTACCTCCGGGGGCCTAGCGGAAGGCGATACGCAGTATTTT. Translation gives CASSTSGGLAEGDTQYF.

This clonotype came up a few times. The chain recombines TRBV6-1 with TRBJ2-7; 10 bases are a match to TRBD1. V was clipped by 8 bases and J by 5 bases; unmatched bases: 9. The CDR3 runs to 14 residues. Germline lookup yields CDR1 MNHNS and CDR2 SASEGT. CDR3 sequence reads: CASGTGEVFHEQYF. CDR3 nucleotide sequence: TGTGCCAGCGGGACAGGGGAGGTTTTCCACGAGCAGTACTTC.

In this sample, this clonotype turned up a few times. The J gene is TRBJ2-7, the V gene TRBV20-1; 7 positions match TRBD1. Trimming removed 4 bases from V and 1 base from J; junction bases left unmatched: 7. The CDR3 extends over 14 amino acids. From germline, CDR1 is DFQATT and CDR2 SNEGSKA (reference sequence). CDR3 sequence reads: CSATTDRSSYEQYF. CDR3 coding DNA: TGCAGTGCTACAACGGACAGGAGTTCCTACGAGCAGTACTTC.

This clonotype was detected only a few times. This rearrangement joins TRBV12-3 or TRBV12-4 to TRBJ2-7; D may correspond to TRBD1 or TRBD2 (6 bases each). Trimming stripped 5 bases from V and 2 bases from J, with 13 bases between. The CDR3 extends over 14 amino acids. CDR3 nucleotides: TGTGCCAGCAGTGGGGGGCAGGGTCCCTACGAGCAGTACTTC. Protein: CASSGGQGPYEQYF.

This clonotype was counted a few times. The chain carries TRBV29-1 and TRBJ1-1, with D perhaps matching TRBD1 (6 bases). Trimming pared 5 bases from V and 10 bases from J, leaving 17 bases between. The CDR3 totals 12 residues. In germline, CDR1 is SQVTM, CDR2 ANQGSEA. Here the CDR3 reads CSVWAGVTGAFF. CDR3 in DNA: TGCAGCGTTTGGGCAGGGGTTACAGGAGCTTTCTTT.

The rearrangement uses TRBV6-5 and TRBJ2-5; 10 nucleotides align to TRBD1. Trimming took 5 bases from V and 2 from J; bases not matched to a gene: 5. CDR1 is MNHEY, CDR2 SVGAGI, per germline. This CDR3 is 15 amino acids long. The CDR3 coding sequence is TGTGCCAGCAGTACGACAGGGGGCTTTCAAGAGACCCAGTACTTC. Amino acid sequence: CASSTTGGFQETQYF.

The genes are TRBV5-1 and TRBJ2-1; D possibly matches TRBD1 or TRBD2 (5 bases each). CDR3 length equals 15 residues. Between the trimmed V and J ends, which lost 0 bases and 6 bases, there was a span of 13 bases. Germline V gives CDR1 SGHRS, CDR2 YFSETQ. This chain's CDR3 is CASSLVYTGGNEQFF. CDR3 bases: TGCGCCAGCAGCTTGGTTTACACAGGAGGCAATGAGCAGTTCTTC. The complete variable domain, with remaining parts taken from reference TRBV5-1 and TRBJ2-1, reads KAGVTQTPRYLIKTRGQQVTLSCSPISGHRSVSWYQQTPGQGLQFLFEYFSETQRNKGNFPGRFSGRQFSNSRSEMNVSTLELGDSALYLCASSLVYTGGNEQFFGPGTRLTVL.

This clonotype was picked up a small number of times. The J gene is TRBJ2-5, the V gene TRBV29-1; D remains ambiguous. From germline, CDR1 is SQVTM and CDR2 ANQGSEA. Trimming cost V 4 bases and J 2 bases, with 8 bases left between them. This CDR3 has 12 residues. Here the CDR3 reads CSVVTVQETQYF. The CDR3 region has the DNA TGCAGCGTTGTTACAGTTCAAGAGACCCAGTACTTC.

The chain joins TRBV10-3 to TRBJ2-3, with 7 bases identical to TRBD1. This CDR3 comprises 16 residues. Germline V gives CDR1 ENHRY, CDR2 SYGVKD. V shed 3 bases, J shed 4 bases, and the junction held 10 bases outside the gene matches. The CDR3 DNA is TGTGCCATCAGTGACCAGGGCCTTGGGACAGCAGATACGCAGTATTTT. It is translated as CAISDQGLGTADTQYF.

The CDR3 DNA reads as TGTGCCAGCAGCGTTTCCGGGACTAGCGACGAGCAGTACTTC. Translating it yields CASSVSGTSDEQYF. The J gene is TRBJ2-5, the V gene TRBV7-2; 10 bases match TRBD2. Near its end, the DNA agrees better with TRBJ2-7, so the J call may be wrong. Germline loops: CDR1 SGHTA, CDR2 FQGNSA. This CDR3 has 14 amino acids.

V gene TRBV29-1 combines with J gene TRBJ2-5; 13 positions match TRBD2. The V gene's germline CDR1 is SQVTM and CDR2 ANQGSEA. V was pared by 6 bases and J by 5 bases, with 6 bases of the junction left unmatched. The CDR3 length is 14 residues. The CDR3 nucleotides read TGCAGCGTCTGCGGGACTAGCGGGGACGAGACCCAGTACTTC. Protein product: CSVCGTSGDETQYF.

V gene TRBV7-9 combines with J gene TRBJ2-5; 12 nucleotides match TRBD2. CDR3 size: 20 residues. Germline CDR1 is SEHNR and CDR2 is FQNEAQ (reference sequence). J gave up 1 base and V 4 bases, and 16 bases lay outside the gene matches. Here the CDR3 DNA reads TGTGCCAGCAGCTCCCTGACTAGCGGGAGACGCTGGGGGGGCCAAGAGACCCAGTACTTC. Residues: CASSSLTSGRRWGGQETQYF.

This clonotype was seen more than once but under ten times. The J gene is TRBJ1-1, the V gene TRBV12-3 or TRBV12-4; 8 nucleotides match TRBD1. The trim removed 6 bases at V and 4 bases at J, leaving 7 bases unmatched. CDR3 length: 14 amino acids. CDR3 region: CASRTRGRGTEAFF. Written as DNA, the CDR3 is TGTGCCAGCAGAACCAGGGGGCGAGGCACTGAAGCTTTCTTT.